These T cell receptor beta chains were read from a single sample in a study of CD8+ T cells in alopecia areata. Here immunoSEQ multiplex PCR was the method, and the copy in TCRdb shows in-frame clones only, minus some. The repertoire consists of approximately 300,000 clones, with 58% occurring once and the leading ten covering under 2%. The material sequenced was CD4+ T cells sorted from blood, taken at week 24, from a patient treated with tofacitinib. The receptors here all came from a human donor with alopecia areata. The CDR3 runs from the conserved cysteine through the conserved F or W. D genes are given only for firm matches. Only part of the rows carry a size: once, few, many, or a class if the clone is expanded.

TRBV10-3	.	.	TRBJ1-2	CATRGLNLSGYTF	TGTGCCACCAGGGGCCTAAATTTGTCGGGCTACACCTTC
TRBV28	TRBD1	few	TRBJ2-5	CASIMDRGLGHGTQYF	TGTGCCAGCATTATGGACAGGGGGCTTGGTCACGGGACCCAGTACTTC
TRBV30	.	.	TRBJ1-2	CAWIPGLNYGYTF	TGTGCCTGGATCCCGGGACTGAACTATGGCTACACCTTC
TRBV15	.	.	TRBJ2-1	CATSRRGMVNEQFF	TGTGCCACCAGCAGGCGAGGGATGGTGAATGAGCAGTTCTTC
TRBV5-1	TRBD1	few	TRBJ2-6	CASSLGTGGSLSGANVLTF	TGCGCCAGCAGCTTGGGTACAGGGGGTTCGCTCTCTGGGGCCAACGTCCTGACTTTC
TRBV19	.	few	TRBJ1-1	CASSILRAGENTEAFF	TGTGCCAGTAGTATTCTCCGGGCCGGCGAGAACACTGAAGCTTTCTTT
TRBV9	.	.	TRBJ2-7	CASSVAPGPDYEQYF	TGTGCCAGCAGCGTGGCCCCGGGTCCGGACTACGAGCAGTACTTC
TRBV5-6	.	.	TRBJ2-3	CASKSDYGPGTDTQYF	TGTGCCAGCAAGTCTGACTACGGGCCGGGCACAGATACGCAGTATTTT
TRBV11-2	.	few	TRBJ2-3	CASSPRLMSSTDTQYF	TGTGCCAGCAGCCCTCGGCTAATGAGCAGCACAGATACGCAGTATTTT
TRBV2	TRBD1	.	TRBJ1-1	CASRAEGADTEAFF	TGTGCCAGCAGGGCGGAGGGGGCAGACACTGAAGCTTTCTTT
TRBV5-4	.	few	TRBJ2-5	CASSLGEQETQYF	TGTGCCAGCAGCTTGGGGGAGCAAGAGACCCAGTACTTC
TRBV20-1	.	.	TRBJ2-4	CSASRAEASSF	TGCAGTGCTAGTCGGGCTGAAGCTAGCTCCTTC
TRBV7-8	TRBD2	.	TRBJ2-3	CASSDRPSGGLRTDTQYF	TGTGCCAGCAGCGATAGGCCTAGCGGGGGACTCAGGACAGATACGCAGTATTTT
TRBV30	TRBD1	.	TRBJ1-1	CAWGQGPDEAFF	TGTGCCTGGGGACAGGGGCCCGATGAAGCTTTCTTT
TRBV27	.	.	TRBJ1-1	CASRTYGLNTEAFF	TGTGCCAGCAGGACCTATGGATTGAACACTGAAGCTTTCTTT
TRBV6-5	.	.	TRBJ1-6	CASSYSGTALGSPLHF	TGTGCCAGCAGTTACTCGGGTACAGCCCTTGGCTCACCCCTCCACTTT
TRBV30	.	few	TRBJ2-1	CAWNGGAEEQFF	TGTGCCTGGAATGGGGGCGCGGAGGAGCAGTTCTTC
TRBV5-1	.	.	TRBJ2-7	CASKGVTGPYEQYF	TGCGCCAGTAAGGGTGTGACAGGACCCTACGAGCAGTACTTC
TRBV7-2	TRBD1	few	TRBJ2-7	CASSWGTGREQYF	TGTGCCAGCAGCTGGGGGACAGGGCGCGAGCAGTACTTC
TRBV7-2	.	.	TRBJ1-1	CASRPKWGTLYAFF	TGTGCCAGCCGACCTAAATGGGGCACCTTGTATGCTTTCTTT
TRBV7-2	.	.	TRBJ2-7	CASSSSNYEQYF	TGTGCCAGCAGCTCTTCGAACTACGAGCAGTACTTC
TRBV30	.	.	TRBJ2-6	CAWSVRGTGANVLTF	TGTGCCTGGAGTGTTCGAGGGACTGGGGCCAACGTCCTGACTTTC
TRBV5-6	.	.	TRBJ2-7	CASSLVSYEQYF	TGTGCCAGCAGCTTGGTATCCTACGAGCAGTACTTC
TRBV28	.	few	TRBJ2-7	CASSLLEGTYEQYF	TGTGCCAGCAGTTTATTGGAAGGGACTTACGAGCAGTACTTC
TRBV30	.	.	TRBJ1-5	CAWSVGPNQPQHF	TGTGCCTGGAGTGTAGGGCCTAATCAGCCCCAGCATTTT
TRBV6-5	TRBD1	.	TRBJ1-2	CASSTGAKGYTF	TGTGCCAGCAGTACAGGGGCTAAGGGCTACACCTTC
TRBV30	.	few	TRBJ2-7	CAWSRSNYEQYF	TGTGCCTGGAGTCGGTCAAACTACGAGCAGTACTTC
TRBV5-1	.	.	TRBJ1-1	CASSLDARDTEAFF	TGCGCCAGCAGCTTGGACGCCCGCGACACTGAAGCTTTCTTT
TRBV5-1	.	.	TRBJ2-6	CASSLEGVGANVLTF	TGCGCCAGCAGCTTGGAGGGGGTTGGGGCCAACGTCCTGACTTTC
TRBV7-2	.	.	TRBJ2-2	CASSRRDNRVGGELFF	TGTGCCAGCAGCCGACGGGACAACCGCGTGGGCGGGGAGCTGTTTTTT
TRBV11-2	TRBD1	.	TRBJ1-3	CASSRGGAGNTIYF	TGTGCCAGCAGCCGAGGGGGCGCTGGAAACACCATATATTTT
TRBV6-1	.	.	TRBJ1-2	CASTLGGYTF	TGTGCCAGCACGCTGGGTGGCTACACCTTC
TRBV7-6	TRBD2	.	TRBJ2-1	CASSSTGGPYNEQFF	TGTGCCAGCAGCTCCACGGGGGGGCCTTACAATGAGCAGTTCTTC
TRBV25-1	TRBD2	.	TRBJ2-5	CASSGRLAGAEGQYF	TGTGCCAGCAGTGGCCGACTAGCGGGGGCGGAGGGCCAGTACTTC
TRBV5-1	.	.	TRBJ2-7	CASSLGNTDSYEQYF	TGCGCCAGCAGCTTGGGGAACACCGACTCCTACGAGCAGTACTTC
TRBV15	TRBD1	.	TRBJ1-6	CATSITGTGDSPLHF	TGTGCCACCAGCATAACCGGGACAGGGGACTCACCCCTCCACTTT
TRBV30	.	.	TRBJ1-5	CAWSPTGNQPQHF	TGTGCCTGGAGTCCTACAGGCAATCAGCCCCAGCATTTT
TRBV19	.	few	TRBJ2-3	CASRMGRTDTQYF	TGTGCCAGTCGGATGGGCCGGACAGATACGCAGTATTTT
TRBV29-1	TRBD2	.	TRBJ2-1	CSVPRGGDGNEQFF	TGCAGCGTCCCTCGCGGGGGGGATGGGAATGAGCAGTTCTTC
TRBV11-2	.	.	TRBJ2-3	CASSLVGGRTDTQYF	TGTGCCAGCAGCTTAGTCGGGGGCCGCACAGATACGCAGTATTTT
TRBV2	TRBD1	.	TRBJ1-2	CASSSTGNYGYTF	TGTGCCAGCAGTTCGACAGGGAACTATGGCTACACCTTC
TRBV29-1	TRBD2	.	TRBJ2-3	CSVARGGGFTDTQYF	TGCAGCGTTGCGAGGGGCGGGGGGTTCACAGATACGCAGTATTTT
TRBV10-3	.	.	TRBJ1-1	CAISLMNTEAFF	TGTGCCATCAGCCTGATGAACACTGAAGCTTTCTTT
TRBV6-5	.	few	TRBJ2-7	CASSYSGVDSYEQYF	TGTGCCAGCAGTTACTCTGGGGTAGATTCCTACGAGCAGTACTTC
TRBV11-2	.	.	TRBJ1-2	CASSFAGAQGYTF	TGTGCCAGCAGCTTCGCGGGGGCGCAAGGCTACACCTTC
TRBV18	.	once	TRBJ2-5	CASSPTRQSETQYF	TGTGCCAGCTCACCCACTAGACAGTCGGAGACCCAGTACTTC
TRBV7-2	.	few	TRBJ2-5	CASSSLGVQETQYF	TGTGCCAGCAGCTCCCTCGGGGTCCAAGAGACCCAGTACTTC
TRBV29-1	.	.	TRBJ1-5	CSVSEGPAQPQHF	TGCAGCGTTTCGGAGGGTCCTGCGCAGCCCCAGCATTTT